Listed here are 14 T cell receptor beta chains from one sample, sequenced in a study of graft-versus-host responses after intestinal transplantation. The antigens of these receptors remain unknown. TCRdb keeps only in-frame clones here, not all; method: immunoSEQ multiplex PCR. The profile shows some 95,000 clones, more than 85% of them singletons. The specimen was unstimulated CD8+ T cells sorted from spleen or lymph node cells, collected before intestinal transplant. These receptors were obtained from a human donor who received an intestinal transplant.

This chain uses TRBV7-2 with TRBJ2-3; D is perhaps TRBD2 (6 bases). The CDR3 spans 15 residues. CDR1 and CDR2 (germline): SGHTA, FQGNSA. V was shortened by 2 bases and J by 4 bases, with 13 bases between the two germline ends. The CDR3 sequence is CASSLTGGLADTQYF. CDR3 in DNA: TGTGCCAGCAGCTTAACCGGGGGATTGGCAGATACGCAGTATTTT.

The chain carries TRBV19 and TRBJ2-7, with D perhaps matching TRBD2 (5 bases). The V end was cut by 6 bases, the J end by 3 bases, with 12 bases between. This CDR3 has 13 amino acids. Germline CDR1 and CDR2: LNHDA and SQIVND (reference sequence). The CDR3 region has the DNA TGTGCCAGTAGCGGCGGGCTAGGCTACGAGCAGTACTTC. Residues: CASSGGLGYEQYF. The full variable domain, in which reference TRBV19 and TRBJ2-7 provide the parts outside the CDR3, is DGGITQSPKYLFRKEGQNVTLSCEQNLNHDAMYWYRQDPGQGLRLIYYSQIVNDFQKGDIAEGYSVSREKKESFPLTVTSAQKNPTAFYLCASSGGLGYEQYFGPGTRLTVT.

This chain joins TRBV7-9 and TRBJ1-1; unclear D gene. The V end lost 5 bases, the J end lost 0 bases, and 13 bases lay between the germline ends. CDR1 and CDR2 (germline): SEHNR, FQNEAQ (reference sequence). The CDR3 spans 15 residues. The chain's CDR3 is CASSIREALNTEAFF. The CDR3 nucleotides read TGTGCCAGCAGCATTCGAGAAGCATTGAACACTGAAGCTTTCTTT.

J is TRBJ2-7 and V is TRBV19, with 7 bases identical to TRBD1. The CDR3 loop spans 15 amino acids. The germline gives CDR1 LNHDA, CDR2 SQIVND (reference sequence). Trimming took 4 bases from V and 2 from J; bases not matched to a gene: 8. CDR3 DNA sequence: TGTGCCAGTAGTACACTGACAGGGCGAACCTACGAGCAGTACTTC. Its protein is CASSTLTGRTYEQYF.

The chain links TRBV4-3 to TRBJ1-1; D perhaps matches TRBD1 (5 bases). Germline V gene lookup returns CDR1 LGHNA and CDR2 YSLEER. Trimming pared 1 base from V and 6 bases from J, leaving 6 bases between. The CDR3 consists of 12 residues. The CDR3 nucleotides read TGCGCCAGCAGCCAAGGGGGGGCTGAAGCTTTCTTT. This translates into CASSQGGAEAFF.

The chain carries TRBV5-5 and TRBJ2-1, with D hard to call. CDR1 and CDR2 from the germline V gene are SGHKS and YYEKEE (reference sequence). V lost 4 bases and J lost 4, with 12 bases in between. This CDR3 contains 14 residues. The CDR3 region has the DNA TGTGCCAGCAGCCCGTCCCCCCCTTACAATGAGCAGTTCTTC. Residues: CASSPSPPYNEQFF.

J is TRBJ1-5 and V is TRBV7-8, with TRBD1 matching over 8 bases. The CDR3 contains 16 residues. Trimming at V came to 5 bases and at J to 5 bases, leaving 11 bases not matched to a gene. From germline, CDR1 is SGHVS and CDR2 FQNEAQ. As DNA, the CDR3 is TGTGCCAGCAGCCACATCCGGGACAGGTCCGATCAGCCCCAGCATTTT. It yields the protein CASSHIRDRSDQPQHF.

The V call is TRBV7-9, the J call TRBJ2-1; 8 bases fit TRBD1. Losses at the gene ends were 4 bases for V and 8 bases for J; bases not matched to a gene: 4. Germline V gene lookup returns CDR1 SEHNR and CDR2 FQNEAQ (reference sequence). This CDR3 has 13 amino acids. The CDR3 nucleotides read TGTGCCAGCAGCTGGACAGGGTTTTATGAGCAGTTCTTC. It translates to CASSWTGFYEQFF.

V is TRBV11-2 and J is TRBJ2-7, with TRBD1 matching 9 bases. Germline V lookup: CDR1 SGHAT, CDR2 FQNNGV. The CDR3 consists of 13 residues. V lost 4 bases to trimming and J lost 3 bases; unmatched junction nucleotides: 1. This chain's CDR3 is CASSSTGGYEQYF. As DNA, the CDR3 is TGTGCCAGCAGCTCGACAGGGGGCTACGAGCAGTACTTC.

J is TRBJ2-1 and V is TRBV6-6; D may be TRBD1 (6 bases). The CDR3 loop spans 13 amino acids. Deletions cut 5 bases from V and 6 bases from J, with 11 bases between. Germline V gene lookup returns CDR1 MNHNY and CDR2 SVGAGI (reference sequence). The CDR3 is CASSANRANEQFF. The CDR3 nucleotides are TGTGCCAGCAGTGCAAACAGGGCCAATGAGCAGTTCTTC.

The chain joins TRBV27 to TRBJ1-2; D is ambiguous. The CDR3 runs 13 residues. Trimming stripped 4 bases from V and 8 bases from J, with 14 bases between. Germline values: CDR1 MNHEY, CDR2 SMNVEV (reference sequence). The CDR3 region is CASSSSPLRGYTF. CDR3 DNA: TGTGCCAGCAGTTCGAGCCCTCTGAGGGGCTACACCTTC.

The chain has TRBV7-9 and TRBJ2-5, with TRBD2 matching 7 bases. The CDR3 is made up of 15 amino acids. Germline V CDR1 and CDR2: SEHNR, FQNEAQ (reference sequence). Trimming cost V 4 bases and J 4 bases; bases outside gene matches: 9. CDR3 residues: CASSSMGGDLETQYF. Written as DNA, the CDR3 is TGTGCCAGCAGCTCCATGGGGGGGGATTTAGAGACCCAGTACTTC. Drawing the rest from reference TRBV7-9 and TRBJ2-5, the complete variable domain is DTGVSQNPRHKITKRGQNVTFRCDPISEHNRLYWYRQTLGQGPEFLTYFQNEAQLEKSRLLSDRFSAERPKGSFSTLEIQRTEQGDSAMYLCASSSMGGDLETQYFGPGTRLLVL.

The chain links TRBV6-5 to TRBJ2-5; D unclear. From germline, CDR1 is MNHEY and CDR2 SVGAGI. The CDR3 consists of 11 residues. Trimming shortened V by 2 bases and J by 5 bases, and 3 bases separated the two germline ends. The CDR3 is CASSYRETQYF. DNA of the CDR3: TGTGCCAGCAGTTACCGGGAGACCCAGTACTTC.

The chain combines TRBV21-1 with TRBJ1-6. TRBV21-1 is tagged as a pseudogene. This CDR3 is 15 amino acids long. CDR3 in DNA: TGTGCCAGCATTCCTAGGAGGGTTTATAATTCACCCCTCCACTTT. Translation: CASIPRRVYNSPLHF.